This TCR beta chain came from a study of blood T cells in healthy people across ages (dated by TCRdb to the mid-2010s). Looking at the study overall: In model experiments, roughly one uniquely barcoded TCR beta cDNA molecule per two T cells was captured by template switching. To track age-related changes in TCR beta repertoire diversity, the study relied on deep sequencing normalized with unique cDNA molecular identifiers. The donors were split into four age groups: young (average about 16 years), middle-aged (roughly 39), aged (roughly 60) and long-lived (82). To avoid experimental bias, donors of different ages were distributed randomly across sequencing lanes. For two donors (one aged 18 to 30 and one aged 80 or older), the study analyzed two additional independent replicas of 1 million unique cDNA reads from the same blood draw. Summary of the overall study and its limitations: Compared with the aged group, the long-lived group had more naive CD4+ T cells, fewer expanded clones and increased TCR diversity, a pattern suggesting age selection. Estimates of total diversity based on one million sequenced T cells were regarded as lower bounds and as underestimates. The CMV infection status of donors was not known, potentially confounding age-related changes in expanded clonotypes. Observed TCR beta diversity per million T cells fell roughly linearly with age, and a significant reduction was already apparent by age around 40. A strong correlation was found between observed TCR beta diversity and the percentage of naive T cells measured by flow cytometry. Conclusive comparison of naive and antigen-experienced compartments was prevented by the profiling of bulk unsorted PBMCs.

The CDR3 goes from the cysteine to the phenylalanine over 17 residues. CDR3 DNA only is kept here, 51 bases in frame from base 1. Based on the germline V gene (reference sequence), the CDR1 and CDR2 sequences are DFQATT and SNEGSKA. To prepare the library, 5' RACE was applied. Sequencing was carried out with an Illumina HiSeq 2500. A second PCR of 7 to 11 cycles was performed with a sample-barcoded 5' primer and a J-beta primer mix. A unique molecular identifier was introduced onto each TCR beta cDNA molecule by a template-switch 5' adaptor carrying 12 random nucleotides. At least 2.5 million CDR3-containing paired-end reads were obtained from each sample. The Mint cDNA synthesis kit, primed by a TRBC-specific oligonucleotide, was used to synthesize first-strand cDNA from all RNA. Following uracil-DNA glycosylase treatment, a first 18-cycle PCR with universal primers M1SS and BC2_uni_R was performed on all cDNA. The original pipeline was this. For normalization, 1 million high-quality reads, each with a distinct molecular identifier, were randomly selected from each sample. Instead of being binned into consensus sequences, reads with shared molecular identifiers were discarded. MiTCR, run with a Q25 quality threshold and the strictest error-elimination algorithm, handled CDR3 identification, clonotype clustering and error correction. A nonparametric unseen species model using Euler transformation provided a lower-bound estimate of total TCR beta diversity. TCRdb took the public reads, trimmed them with fastp at Q25, ran MiXCR for clone calling and kept in-frame beta chains. Each entry is one CDR3 protein sequence, shown with its most common DNA and genes. What appears here as the V and J calls and clone size reflects TCRdb's work, not the paper's. Counted in this sample were hundreds of thousands of distinct CDR3 sequences; 55% to 70% of them appeared once. The ten largest make up roughly 20% of the sample.

Notes on this clonotype: Which antigen it targets is not known. No much larger clone is present one base from it, and per-base qualities are unavailable.

The 39 donors, aged about 6 to 90 years, were systemically healthy Caucasian individuals from Russia. Approximately 10 milliliters of peripheral blood were collected from each donor into EDTA-treated Vacutainer tubes. Ficoll-Paque density-gradient centrifugation was used to isolate PBMCs, with at least 6.5 million per sample. Trizol reagent was used to extract total RNA from PBMCs, with at least 6 micrograms per sample. The percentages of naive CD45RAhigh/CD27high T cells were determined by flow cytometry on a PBMC aliquot from every donor. The chain is assembled from TRBV20-1 and TRBJ2-1; 10 junctional bases match TRBD2. The J call could be wrong; TRBJ2-7 is a better fit for the DNA end. The sample was blood. The clonotype comes from a man aged 25-45 years in good health. The CDR3 amino acid sequence is: CSALHRDSPSGSREQYF. The DNA reads TGCAGTGCCTTGCACCGGGACAGTCCTAGCGGGAGCAGGGAGCAGTACTTC.